The rows below give T cell receptor beta chains drawn from one sample of a study of cytomegalovirus exposure and HLA in healthy donors. Method: immunoSEQ multiplex PCR; TCRdb's copy keeps in-frame clones and lacks some. This repertoire shows tens of thousands of clones, approximately 97% found once; its top ten account for around 1.6%. Input material: PBMCs. The receptors derive from a woman between 18 and 29 years old in good health and CMV-seropositive. The CDR3 runs from the conserved cysteine through the conserved F or W. D genes are given only for firm matches. Size is omitted from some rows. Given values are once, few, many or a class for expanded clones.

cdr3_nt cdr3_aa clone_size j_call v_call d_call
TGTGCAAGTCGCACCTGGACAGGGGACACTGAAGCTTTCTTT CASRTWTGDTEAFF - TRBJ1-1 TRBV12-2 -
TGTGCCAGCAGCCAGGCCGGTCAAGAGACCCAGTACTTC CASSQAGQETQYF once TRBJ2-5 TRBV27 -
TGTGCCAGCAGGGGAACTAGCGGCGCTTGGGAGCAGTTCTTC CASRGTSGAWEQFF - TRBJ2-1 TRBV2 TRBD2
TGTGCCAGCAGTTACTCGATAACGGGAAATCAGCCCCAGCATTTT CASSYSITGNQPQHF - TRBJ1-5 TRBV6-5 -
TGCGCCAGCAGCTGGGGGGCAGGGGGCTCTGAAGCTTTCTTT CASSWGAGGSEAFF - TRBJ1-1 TRBV5-1 TRBD1
TGTGCCAGCAGCCAAACAGGGTACGAGCAGTACTTC CASSQTGYEQYF - TRBJ2-7 TRBV27 -
TGTGCCAGCAGCTTATATTTAGACAGGGGTGATCAGCCCCAGCATTTT CASSLYLDRGDQPQHF - TRBJ1-5 TRBV7-9 TRBD1
TGTGCCAGCAAATGGACAGCAGGCCAAGAGACCCAGTACTTC CASKWTAGQETQYF - TRBJ2-5 TRBV6-5 -
TGTGCCAGCAGACCAAGGACAGCATCGAACACTGAAGCTTTCTTT CASRPRTASNTEAFF few TRBJ1-1 TRBV6-5 -
TGTGCCAGCAGCTTAAGGGACAGGGGATGGCAGCCCCAGCATTTT CASSLRDRGWQPQHF - TRBJ1-5 TRBV7-8 TRBD1
TGTGCCAGCACCCTACTAGCGGGAGGGTCCTACGAGCAGTACTTC CASTLLAGGSYEQYF - TRBJ2-7 TRBV28 TRBD2
TGTGCCAGCAGTTCCCGACTAGCGAGCTCCTACAATGAGCAGTTCTTC CASSSRLASSYNEQFF - TRBJ2-1 TRBV27 TRBD2
TGTGCCTTCTCAACTAGCGGAGGGTACAATGAGCAGTTCTTC CAFSTSGGYNEQFF - TRBJ2-1 TRBV30 TRBD2
TGTGCCTGGAGTCCCCCTCCCCCGGCGGTCTATCAGCCCCAGCATTTT CAWSPPPPAVYQPQHF - TRBJ1-5 TRBV30 -
TGCGCCAGCAGCCAAGATGACAGGGCCGTTTACGAGCAGTACTTC CASSQDDRAVYEQYF - TRBJ2-7 TRBV4-1 TRBD1
TGTGCCAGCAGCTTACCCCCACAGGGTCGGGACTATGGCTACACCTTC CASSLPPQGRDYGYTF - TRBJ1-2 TRBV7-9 -
TGTGCCACCCTTGGGGGCTTGGGGCAACCCCAGCATTTT CATLGGLGQPQHF once TRBJ1-5 TRBV6-5 -
TGTGCCAGCAGCAAATGTGGACAGGGGGGCAATCAGCCCCAGCATTTT CASSKCGQGGNQPQHF once TRBJ1-5 TRBV21-1 -
TGTGCCAGCAGCTTCATCTTCTCTGAGACTTTCTATAACAATGAGCAGTTCTTC CASSFIFSETFYNNEQFF - TRBJ2-1 TRBV13 -
TGTGCCACCAGCAGAACCGTAGTAGCGTACAGCACAGATACGCAGTATTTT CATSRTVVAYSTDTQYF - TRBJ2-3 TRBV15 -
TGTGCCAGCAGTTACCCCGGGGTGGCCGGGGAGCTGTTTTTT CASSYPGVAGELFF - TRBJ2-2 TRBV6-5 -
TGTGCCAGCAGCAGCCGGGACCTAGGGGGAGAGACCCAGTACTTC CASSSRDLGGETQYF - TRBJ2-5 TRBV9 -
TGTGCCAGCACGGGACAGGGGCCTAATTCACCCCTCCACTTT CASTGQGPNSPLHF once TRBJ1-6 TRBV6-1 TRBD1
TGTGCCAGCAGCCCCAACCAGGGTTTTAGCAATCAGCCCCAGCATTTT CASSPNQGFSNQPQHF - TRBJ1-5 TRBV28 -
TGTGCCAGCACTAATGCGGGAGGGCCGGGAGAGACCCAGTACTTC CASTNAGGPGETQYF - TRBJ2-5 TRBV6-5 TRBD2
TGTGCCTGGATGGGACAGGGGTGGGGGACCCAGTACTTC CAWMGQGWGTQYF - TRBJ2-5 TRBV30 TRBD1
TGTGCCAGCAGTATAGGGGGACGGGCGAACACTGAAGCTTTCTTT CASSIGGRANTEAFF - TRBJ1-1 TRBV6-5 -
TGTGCCAGCGGACCCCAGGAGGCAGGGGGCAAGGATGAAAAACTGTTTTTT CASGPQEAGGKDEKLFF - TRBJ1-4 TRBV28 TRBD1
TGTGCCAGCAGTGCGCTCCGGGGTGATAATTCACCCCTCCACTTT CASSALRGDNSPLHF - TRBJ1-6 TRBV25-1 -
TGTGCCAGCAGCGTAGCGACAGGGGGCTCGCAGGAGACCCAGTACTTC CASSVATGGSQETQYF - TRBJ2-5 TRBV9 TRBD1
TGTGCCAGCAGCTTAATCCAGGGCGGGGGAAGCTCCTACAATGAGCAGTTCTTC CASSLIQGGGSSYNEQFF - TRBJ2-1 TRBV7-3 TRBD2
TGTGCCAGCAGCGTAGGGGTTAGCGGGAGCCCCAGGCGTCAGTTCTTC CASSVGVSGSPRRQFF - TRBJ2-1 TRBV9 TRBD2
TGCGCCAGCAGCAGAGGACATACTGAAGCTTTCTTT CASSRGHTEAFF - TRBJ1-1 TRBV5-1 -
TGTGCCTGGAGTTGGAGGGGCACTTACAATGAGCAGTTCTTC CAWSWRGTYNEQFF once TRBJ2-1 TRBV30 -
TGTGCCAGTGGGAGCGGGAGATGGACCGGGGAGCTGTTTTTT CASGSGRWTGELFF - TRBJ2-2 TRBV27 TRBD2
TGTGCCAGCAGTTTAACCCTGACTAGCGGGAGATATACGCAGTATTTT CASSLTLTSGRYTQYF - TRBJ2-3 TRBV27 TRBD2
TGTGCCAGCAGCTCCAGACAAACGGTAGAAGCTTTCTTT CASSSRQTVEAFF - TRBJ1-1 TRBV7-9 -
TGTGCCAGCAGCGTCGGGGCAGATACGCAGTATTTT CASSVGADTQYF - TRBJ2-3 TRBV9 -
TGTGCCAGCAGAGAGGGCCAAGATTACAATGAGCAGTTCTTC CASREGQDYNEQFF - TRBJ2-1 TRBV28 -
TGCGCCAGCAGCTGGATGGGTGCCCCGGGGGGTAATGAAAAACTGTTTTTT CASSWMGAPGGNEKLFF once TRBJ1-4 TRBV5-1 -
TGTGCCAGCAGCTCCGGACTAGCGGAAGAGACCCAGTACTTC CASSSGLAEETQYF - TRBJ2-5 TRBV7-3 TRBD2
TGCGCCAGTAAACTAGCGGGGATCAATGAGCAGTTCTTC CASKLAGINEQFF - TRBJ2-1 TRBV10-2 TRBD2
TGTGCCTGGAGGGCCACAGGGGTGGACACTGAAGCTTTCTTT CAWRATGVDTEAFF - TRBJ1-1 TRBV30 TRBD1
TGTGCCAGCAGCCCCTTCCCAGTGGGCAATCAGCCCCAGCATTTT CASSPFPVGNQPQHF - TRBJ1-5 TRBV5-5 -